One sample yielded the 20 T cell receptor beta chains listed below, sequenced in a study of blood T cell repertoires in COVID-19 (dated by TCRdb to 2019 to 2021). The library was made by the immunoSEQ multiplex PCR assay. Imported from immuneACCESS, the table was reduced by TCRdb to in-frame sequences with V and J called. These copies leave out some clones; in studies compared against another copy, an unresolved V gene accounts for under half, and the cause of the remainder is not known. The sample table records 170,000 or so clones; around four fifths of these occur just once. The leading ten clones occupy around 8% of the sample. Sequenced: peripheral blood. The source of these receptors is a woman between 70 and 85 years old with COVID-19, enrolled during active disease.

The V gene is TRBV7-3, the J gene TRBJ2-1; TRBD2 matches 8 bases. Germline CDR1 SGHTA, CDR2 FQGTGA. Losses at the gene ends were 5 bases for V and 7 bases for J; bases not matched to a gene: 10. CDR3 size: 15 residues. CDR3 coding DNA: TGTGCCAGCAGCCCCTACATAGCGGGAAGGAATGAGCAGTTCTTC. Translation: CASSPYIAGRNEQFF.

This chain links TRBV2 with TRBJ1-5; 9 bases line up with TRBD1. Trimming took 6 bases from V and 6 from J; bases not matched to a gene: 6. Germline assignment: CDR1 SNHLY and CDR2 FYNNEI. This CDR3 region has 14 residues. The CDR3 DNA reads TGTGCCAGCAGGGGACAGGGTTCGGGTCAGCCCCAGCATTTT. Encoded protein: CASRGQGSGQPQHF.

The table lists this clone with a count of one. This chain uses TRBV28 with TRBJ1-5; the D gene is possibly TRBD1 (6 bases). The CDR3 runs to 17 residues. The V and J ends lost 3 bases and 0 bases respectively, with 15 bases between them. Germline CDR1 and CDR2: MDHEN and SYDVKM. The DNA of the CDR3 is TGTGCCAGCAGTTTCAGGACAGCCCAACGTAGCAATCAGCCCCAGCATTTT. The encoded protein is CASSFRTAQRSNQPQHF.

This clone was recorded once. The chain recombines TRBV27 with TRBJ2-3; 11 positions agree with TRBD2. This CDR3 is 16 amino acids long. Germline CDR1 reads MNHEY; CDR2 reads SMNVEV (reference sequence). Losses at the gene ends were 10 bases for V and 2 bases for J; bases not matched to a gene: 11. The CDR3: CATLGGSGRATDTQYF. The CDR3 DNA sequence: TGTGCCACCTTAGGAGGTAGCGGGAGGGCCACAGATACGCAGTATTTT.

The chain uses TRBV5-4 and TRBJ2-1, with 7 bases that match TRBD2. The CDR3 sequence is 13 residues long. CDR1 is SGHNT, CDR2 YYREEE, per germline (reference sequence). Here the CDR3 DNA reads TGTGCTGCGGGTGGCTGGGGGGGGAATGAGCAGTTCTTC. This codes for CAAGGWGGNEQFF.

There are a few counts of this clone. The same CDR3 arises from other DNA sequences in this sample as well. The V call is TRBV28, the J call TRBJ2-7; D is uncertain. The length of the CDR3 is 13 residues. The V end was cut by 4 bases, the J end by 2 bases, with 9 bases between. Germline V gene data show CDR1 as MDHEN and CDR2 as SYDVKM. The CDR3 DNA reads as TGTGCCAGCAGTTCCACAGCCACCTACGAGCAGTACTTC. This codes for CASSSTATYEQYF.

The gene calls are TRBV4-3 and TRBJ1-2; 9 bases are shared with TRBD1. The CDR3 loop spans 15 amino acids. Trimming removed 0 bases from V and 7 bases from J; junction bases left unmatched: 6. Germline lookup yields CDR1 LGHNA and CDR2 YSLEER. The CDR3 is CASSQDRDRAFGYTF. Here the CDR3 DNA reads TGCGCCAGCAGCCAAGATAGGGACAGGGCCTTTGGCTACACCTTC.

The genes are TRBV5-8 and TRBJ2-5; maybe TRBD2 (6 bases). The CDR3 is made up of 15 amino acids. Per the germline V gene, CDR1 is SGHTS and CDR2 is YDEGEE. Trimming removed 3 bases at V and 2 bases at J, with 14 bases between. Here the CDR3 reads CASSSYSRGQETQYF. CDR3 in DNA: TGTGCCAGCAGCTCCTACAGCCGGGGGCAAGAGACCCAGTACTTC.

The J gene is TRBJ1-1, the V gene TRBV28; TRBD1 agrees at 8 bases. V gave up 5 bases and J gave up 5 bases; unmatched junction bases: 7. The CDR3 consists of 14 residues. Germline assignment: CDR1 MDHEN and CDR2 SYDVKM. CDR3 loop: CASSPTGAVTEAFF. The CDR3 DNA is TGTGCCAGCAGTCCGACAGGGGCTGTGACTGAAGCTTTCTTT.

This clone was counted once. The chain has TRBV15 and TRBJ2-5; no firm D call. The CDR3 is 15 amino acids. Per the germline V gene, CDR1 is LNHNV and CDR2 is YYDKDF (reference sequence). Deletions cut 0 bases from V and 5 bases from J, with 13 bases between. The CDR3 nucleotides are TGTGCCACCAGCAGAGATTCGCAGGTTATGGAGACCCAGTACTTC. Its translation is CATSRDSQVMETQYF.

This clone was counted a few times. The V call is TRBV18, the J call TRBJ2-7; 11 bases fit TRBD1. CDR1 is KGHSH, CDR2 LQKENI, per germline. J gave up 2 bases and V 5 bases, and 5 bases lay outside the gene matches. This CDR3 is 15 amino acids long. The CDR3 sequence is CASSAGTGGPYEQYF. The CDR3 DNA sequence: TGTGCCAGCTCAGCCGGGACAGGGGGACCCTACGAGCAGTACTTC.

The chain couples TRBV27 to TRBJ1-5; D not resolved. Germline V gene data show CDR1 as MNHEY and CDR2 as SMNVEV (reference sequence). V lost 6 bases to trimming and J lost 4 bases, with 16 bases between them. CDR3 length equals 15 residues. This CDR3 is CASSPRLSHNQPQHF. The CDR3 DNA follows: TGTGCCAGCAGCCCGCGCCTGTCCCATAATCAGCCCCAGCATTTT.

This clone showed up just a few times. The CDR3 loop reads CASSGTVPGYTF. CDR3 bases: TGTGCCAGCAGTGGGACAGTCCCTGGCTACACCTTC. The chain couples TRBV2 to TRBJ1-2, with D possibly matching TRBD1 (6 bases). This CDR3 is built from 12 residues. Germline values: CDR1 SNHLY, CDR2 FYNNEI. V was clipped by 4 bases and J by 7 bases, with 10 bases between them.

Points on this clone: The DNA is left out, because the CDR3 cannot be placed on it with certainty; the CDR3 is given as TCRdb lists it. The rearrangement links TRBV28 to TRBJ1-2. Germline V gene data show CDR1 as MDHEN and CDR2 as SYDVKM. The CDR3 has 14 residues if both end residues are counted. Here the CDR3 reads CASSSSGSDYGYTF.

The chain joins TRBV5-4 to TRBJ2-1, with 7 nucleotides matching TRBD2. The CDR3 is 17 residues long. CDR1 is SGHNT, CDR2 YYREEE, per germline (reference sequence). V gave up 4 bases and J gave up 3 bases; unmatched junction bases: 13. DNA of the CDR3: TGTGCCAGCAGCCTAAGGGAGGGAGTAAAACTCTACAATGAGCAGTTCTTC. It codes for CASSLREGVKLYNEQFF.

The rearrangement joins TRBV6-5 to TRBJ1-2; D call uncertain. Trimming stripped 2 bases from V and 2 bases from J, with 6 bases between. This CDR3 has 13 amino acids. Germline V lookup: CDR1 MNHEY, CDR2 SVGAGI. The CDR3 loop is CASSYTTNYGYTF. The CDR3 DNA sequence: TGTGCCAGCAGTTACACTACGAACTATGGCTACACCTTC.

This clone has just one count. The gene calls are TRBV7-3 and TRBJ2-1, with 9 bases identical to TRBD2. Germline trimming cut 5 bases from V and 4 bases from J; bases unmatched to any gene: 6. The CDR3 contains 15 residues. Germline-derived CDR1 and CDR2 are SGHTA and FQGTGA. The CDR3 coding sequence is TGTGCCAGCAGCCGCAGCGGGAGGTCTTACAATGAGCAGTTCTTC. Amino acid sequence: CASSRSGRSYNEQFF.

J is TRBJ2-7 and V is TRBV5-4; 8 bases line up with TRBD2. Germline-derived CDR1 and CDR2 are SGHNT and YYREEE (reference sequence). Trimming removed 4 bases from V and 3 bases from J; junction bases left unmatched: 6. This CDR3 has 14 residues. CDR3 amino acids: CASSVSSGRYEQYF. The DNA for the CDR3 is TGTGCCAGCAGCGTTTCTAGCGGGCGCTACGAGCAGTACTTC.

V gene TRBV7-9 combines with J gene TRBJ1-2, with D hard to call. The germline V gene has CDR1 SEHNR and CDR2 FQNEAQ (reference sequence). V shed 6 bases and J shed 3 bases, with 14 bases lying between them. The CDR3 covers 14 residues. The CDR3 DNA is TGTGCCAGCAGTTCGACTGCCGTTCACTATGGCTACACCTTC. Translating it yields CASSSTAVHYGYTF.

The chain employs TRBV19 and TRBJ2-2; unclear D gene. The germline V gene encodes CDR1 LNHDA and CDR2 SQIVND (reference sequence). This CDR3 has 15 amino acids. V dropped 3 bases and J dropped 1 base, with 9 bases sitting between them. As DNA, the CDR3 is TGTGCCAGTAGTATCGGTACGCAGAACACCGGGGAGCTGTTTTTT. Its protein is CASSIGTQNTGELFF.